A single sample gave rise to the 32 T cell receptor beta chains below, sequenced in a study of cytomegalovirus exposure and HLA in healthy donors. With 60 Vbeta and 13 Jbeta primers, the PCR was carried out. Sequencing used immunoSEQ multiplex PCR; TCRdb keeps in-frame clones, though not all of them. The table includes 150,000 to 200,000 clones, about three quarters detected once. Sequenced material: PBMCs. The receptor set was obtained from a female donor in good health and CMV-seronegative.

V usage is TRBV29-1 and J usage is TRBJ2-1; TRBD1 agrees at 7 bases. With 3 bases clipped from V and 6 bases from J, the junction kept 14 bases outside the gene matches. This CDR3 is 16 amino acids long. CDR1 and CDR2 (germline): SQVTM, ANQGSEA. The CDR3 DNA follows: TGCAGCGTTGACGATTTGCGCCGGGACAGAGGCAATGAGCAGTTCTTC. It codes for CSVDDLRRDRGNEQFF.

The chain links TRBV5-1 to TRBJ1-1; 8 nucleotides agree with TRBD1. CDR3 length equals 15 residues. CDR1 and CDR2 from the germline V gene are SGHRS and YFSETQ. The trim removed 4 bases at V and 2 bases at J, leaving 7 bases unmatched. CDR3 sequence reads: CASSPGDRSNTEAFF. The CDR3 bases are TGCGCCAGCAGCCCGGGGGACAGGAGTAACACTGAAGCTTTCTTT.

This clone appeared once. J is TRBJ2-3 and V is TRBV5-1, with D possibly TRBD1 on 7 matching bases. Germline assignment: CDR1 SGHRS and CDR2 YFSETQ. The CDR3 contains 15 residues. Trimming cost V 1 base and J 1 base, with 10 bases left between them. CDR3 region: CASSLQGEGTDTQYF. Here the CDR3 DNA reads TGCGCCAGCAGCTTGCAGGGGGAGGGCACAGATACGCAGTATTTT.

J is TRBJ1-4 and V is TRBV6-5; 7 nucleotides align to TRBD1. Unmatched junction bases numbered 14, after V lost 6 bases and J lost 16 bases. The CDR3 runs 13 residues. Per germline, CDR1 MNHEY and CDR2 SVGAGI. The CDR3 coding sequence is TGTGCCAGCAGCCCGCTGTTGGACAGGCGGGAGTTTTTT. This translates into CASSPLLDRREFF.

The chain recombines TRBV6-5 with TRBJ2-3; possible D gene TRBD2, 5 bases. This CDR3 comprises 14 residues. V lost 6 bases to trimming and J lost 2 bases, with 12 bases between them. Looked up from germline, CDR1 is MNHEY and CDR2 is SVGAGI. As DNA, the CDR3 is TGTGCCAGCAGCCTCGGGGAGACCACAGATACGCAGTATTTT. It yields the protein CASSLGETTDTQYF.

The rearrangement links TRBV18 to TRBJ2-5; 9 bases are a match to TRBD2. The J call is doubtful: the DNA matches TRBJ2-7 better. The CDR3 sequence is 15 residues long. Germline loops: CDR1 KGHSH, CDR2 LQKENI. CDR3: CASSPPLAGSLEQYF. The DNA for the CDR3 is TGTGCCAGCTCACCACCCCTAGCGGGAAGTCTCGAGCAGTACTTC.

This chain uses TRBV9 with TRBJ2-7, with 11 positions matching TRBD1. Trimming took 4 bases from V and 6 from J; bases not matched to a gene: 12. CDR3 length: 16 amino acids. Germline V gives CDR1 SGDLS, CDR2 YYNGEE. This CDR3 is CASSPQPGTGGIEQYF. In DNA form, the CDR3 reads TGTGCCAGCAGCCCCCAACCAGGGACAGGGGGGATCGAGCAGTACTTC. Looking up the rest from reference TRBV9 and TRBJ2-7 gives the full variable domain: DSGVTQTPKHLITATGQRVTLRCSPRSGDLSVYWYQQSLDQGLQFLIQYYNGEERAKGNILERFSAQQFPDLHSELNLSSLELGDSALYFCASSPQPGTGGIEQYFGPGTRLTVT.

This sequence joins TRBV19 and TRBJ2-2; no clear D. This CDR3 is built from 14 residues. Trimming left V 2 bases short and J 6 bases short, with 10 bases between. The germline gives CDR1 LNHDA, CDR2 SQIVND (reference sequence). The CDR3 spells CASSIRWASGELFF. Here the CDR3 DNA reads TGTGCCAGTAGTATAAGGTGGGCGTCCGGGGAGCTGTTTTTT.

As DNA, the CDR3 is TGTGCCAGCATTGAGACAGGGAACTATGGCTACACCTTC. Its protein product is CASIETGNYGYTF. V and J are TRBV2 and TRBJ1-2; 7 positions match TRBD1. J was trimmed by 2 bases and V by 7 bases; bases with no gene match: 4. The CDR3 is made up of 13 amino acids. The germline CDR1 and CDR2 sequences are SNHLY and FYNNEI.

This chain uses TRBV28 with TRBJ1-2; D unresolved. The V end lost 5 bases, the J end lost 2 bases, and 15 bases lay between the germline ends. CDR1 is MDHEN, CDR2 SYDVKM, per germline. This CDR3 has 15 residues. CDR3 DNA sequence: TGTGCCAGCAGTGGTTGGTTAATGACAAACTATGGCTACACCTTC. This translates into CASSGWLMTNYGYTF.

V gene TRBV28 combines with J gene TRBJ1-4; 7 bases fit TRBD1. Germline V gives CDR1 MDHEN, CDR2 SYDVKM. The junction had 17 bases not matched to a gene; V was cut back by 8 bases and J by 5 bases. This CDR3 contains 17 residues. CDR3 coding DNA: TGTGCCAGCCTAGTAGGGGGTTGGACAGGAACAAATGAAAAACTGTTTTTT. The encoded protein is CASLVGGWTGTNEKLFF.

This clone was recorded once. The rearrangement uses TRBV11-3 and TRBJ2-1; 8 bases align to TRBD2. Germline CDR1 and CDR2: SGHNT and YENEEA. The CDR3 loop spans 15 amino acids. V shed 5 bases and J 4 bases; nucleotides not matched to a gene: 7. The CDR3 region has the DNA TGTGCCAGCAGCCTATCGAGCGGGAGTTACAATGAGCAGTTCTTC. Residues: CASSLSSGSYNEQFF.

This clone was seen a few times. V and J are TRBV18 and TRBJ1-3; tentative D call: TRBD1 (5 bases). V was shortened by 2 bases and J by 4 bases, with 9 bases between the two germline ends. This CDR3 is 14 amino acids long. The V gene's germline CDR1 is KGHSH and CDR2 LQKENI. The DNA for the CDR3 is TGTGCCAGCTCACCAGGGGCGGAGGGAAACACCATATATTTT. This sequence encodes CASSPGAEGNTIYF.

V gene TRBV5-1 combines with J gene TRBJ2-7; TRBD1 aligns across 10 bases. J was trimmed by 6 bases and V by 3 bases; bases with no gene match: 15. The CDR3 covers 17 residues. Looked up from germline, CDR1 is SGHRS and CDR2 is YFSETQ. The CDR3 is CASSSPLGTGVTGEQYF. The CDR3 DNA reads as TGCGCCAGCAGCTCGCCGCTCGGGACAGGGGTTACTGGCGAGCAGTACTTC.

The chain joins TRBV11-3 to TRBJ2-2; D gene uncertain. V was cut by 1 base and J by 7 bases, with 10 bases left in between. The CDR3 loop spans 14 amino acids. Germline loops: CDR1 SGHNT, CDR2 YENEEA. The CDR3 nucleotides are TGTGCCAGCAGCTTAGGAAGCGTGGGCGGGGAGCTGTTTTTT. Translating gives CASSLGSVGGELFF.

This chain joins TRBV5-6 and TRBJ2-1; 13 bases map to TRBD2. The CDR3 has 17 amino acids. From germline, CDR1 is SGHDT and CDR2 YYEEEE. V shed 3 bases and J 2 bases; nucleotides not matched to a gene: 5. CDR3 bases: TGTGCCAGCAGCTCCGTGACTAGCGGGGGGCCCTACAATGAGCAGTTCTTC. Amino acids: CASSSVTSGGPYNEQFF. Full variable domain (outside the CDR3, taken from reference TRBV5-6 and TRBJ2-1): DAGVTQSPTHLIKTRGQQVTLRCSPKSGHDTVSWYQQALGQGPQFIFQYYEEEERQRGNFPDRFSGHQFPNYSSELNVNALLLGDSALYLCASSSVTSGGPYNEQFFGPGTRLTVL.

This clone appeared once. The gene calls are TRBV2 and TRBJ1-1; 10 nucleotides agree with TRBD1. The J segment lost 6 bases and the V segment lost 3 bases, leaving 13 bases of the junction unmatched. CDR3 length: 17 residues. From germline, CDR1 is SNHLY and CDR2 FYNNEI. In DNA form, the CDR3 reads TGTGCCAGCAGTGATTTTGGGACAGGGGCAGGCGGGGCTGAAGCTTTCTTT. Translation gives CASSDFGTGAGGAEAFF.

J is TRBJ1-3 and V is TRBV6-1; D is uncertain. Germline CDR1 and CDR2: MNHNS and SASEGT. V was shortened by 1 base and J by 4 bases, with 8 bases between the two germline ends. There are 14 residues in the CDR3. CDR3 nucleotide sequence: TGTGCCAGCAGTGAAGGAGAAGTGGGAAACACCATATATTTT. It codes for CASSEGEVGNTIYF.

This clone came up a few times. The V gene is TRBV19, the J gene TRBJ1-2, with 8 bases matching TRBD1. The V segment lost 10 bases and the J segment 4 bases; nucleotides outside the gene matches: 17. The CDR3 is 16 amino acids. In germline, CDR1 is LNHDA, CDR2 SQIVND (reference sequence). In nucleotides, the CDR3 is TGTGCCACTCACGACAGGGGCAACGGTAATTCCTATGGCTACACCTTC. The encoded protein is CATHDRGNGNSYGYTF.

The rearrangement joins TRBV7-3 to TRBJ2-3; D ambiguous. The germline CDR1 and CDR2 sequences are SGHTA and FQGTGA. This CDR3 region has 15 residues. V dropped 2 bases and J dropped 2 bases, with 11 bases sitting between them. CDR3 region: CASSLEADYTDTQYF. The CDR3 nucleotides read TGTGCCAGCAGCTTAGAGGCAGATTACACAGATACGCAGTATTTT.

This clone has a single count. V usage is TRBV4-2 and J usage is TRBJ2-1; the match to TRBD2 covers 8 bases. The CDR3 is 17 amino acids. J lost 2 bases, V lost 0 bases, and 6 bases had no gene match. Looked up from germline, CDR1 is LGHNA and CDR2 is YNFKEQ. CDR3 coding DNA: TGTGCCAGCAGCCAAGACCGGACGGGAGGGGCCTACAATGAGCAGTTCTTC. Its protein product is CASSQDRTGGAYNEQFF.

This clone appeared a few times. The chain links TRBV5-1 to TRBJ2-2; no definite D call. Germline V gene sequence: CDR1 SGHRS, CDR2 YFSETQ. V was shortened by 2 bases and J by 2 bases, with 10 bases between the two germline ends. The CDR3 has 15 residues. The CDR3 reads CASSLALINTGELFF. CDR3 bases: TGCGCCAGCAGCTTAGCCCTAATAAACACCGGGGAGCTGTTTTTT. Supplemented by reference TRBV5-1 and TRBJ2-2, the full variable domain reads KAGVTQTPRYLIKTRGQQVTLSCSPISGHRSVSWYQQTPGQGLQFLFEYFSETQRNKGNFPGRFSGRQFSNSRSEMNVSTLELGDSALYLCASSLALINTGELFFGEGSRLTVL.

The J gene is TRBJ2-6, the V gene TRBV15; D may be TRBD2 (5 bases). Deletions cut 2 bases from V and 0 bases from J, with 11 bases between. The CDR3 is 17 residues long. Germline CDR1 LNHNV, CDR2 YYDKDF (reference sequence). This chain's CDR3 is CATSRRTGSSGANVLTF. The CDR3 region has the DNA TGTGCCACCAGCAGAAGGACGGGGAGCTCTGGGGCCAACGTCCTGACTTTC.

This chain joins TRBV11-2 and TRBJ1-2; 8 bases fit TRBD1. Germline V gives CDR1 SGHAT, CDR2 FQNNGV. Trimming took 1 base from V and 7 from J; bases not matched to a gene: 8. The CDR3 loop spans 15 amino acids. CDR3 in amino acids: CASSLALRTGSGYTF. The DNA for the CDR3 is TGTGCCAGCAGCTTAGCCCTCCGGACAGGGTCTGGCTACACCTTC.

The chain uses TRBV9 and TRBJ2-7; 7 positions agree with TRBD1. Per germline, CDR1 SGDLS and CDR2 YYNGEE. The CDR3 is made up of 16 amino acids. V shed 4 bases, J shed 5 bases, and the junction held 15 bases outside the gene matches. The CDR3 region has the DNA TGTGCCAGCAGCCCCCTTGGGGGACAGTATAACGACGAGCAGTACTTC. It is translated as CASSPLGGQYNDEQYF.

Here the CDR3 reads CAISAGLEETQYF. In DNA form, the CDR3 reads TGTGCCATCAGTGCCGGCCTAGAAGAGACCCAGTACTTC. The chain links TRBV10-3 to TRBJ2-5; D remains ambiguous. V lost 4 bases, J lost 3 bases, and 9 bases lay in between. The germline V gene encodes CDR1 ENHRY and CDR2 SYGVKD. This CDR3 comprises 13 residues.

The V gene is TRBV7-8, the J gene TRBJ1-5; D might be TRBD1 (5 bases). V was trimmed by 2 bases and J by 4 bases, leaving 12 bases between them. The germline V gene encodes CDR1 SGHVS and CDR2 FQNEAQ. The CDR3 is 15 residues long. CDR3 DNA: TGTGCCAGCAGCTTATTGGTACAGGCTAATCAGCCCCAGCATTTT. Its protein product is CASSLLVQANQPQHF.

The CDR3, as DNA: TGTGCCAGCAGTCCGGGACTAGCGGGGGCTATCACAGATACGCAGTATTTT. Residues: CASSPGLAGAITDTQYF. The rearrangement uses TRBV27 and TRBJ2-3; 14 nucleotides match TRBD2. The V segment lost 5 bases and the J segment 2 bases; nucleotides outside the gene matches: 6. This CDR3 contains 17 residues. CDR1 and CDR2 (germline): MNHEY, SMNVEV (reference sequence).

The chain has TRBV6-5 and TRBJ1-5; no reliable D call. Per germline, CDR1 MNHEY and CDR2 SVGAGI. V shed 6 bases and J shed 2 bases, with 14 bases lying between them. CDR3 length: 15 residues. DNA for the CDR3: TGTGCCAGCAGGATTCAGCGGGAGGGCAATCAGCCCCAGCATTTT. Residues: CASRIQREGNQPQHF.

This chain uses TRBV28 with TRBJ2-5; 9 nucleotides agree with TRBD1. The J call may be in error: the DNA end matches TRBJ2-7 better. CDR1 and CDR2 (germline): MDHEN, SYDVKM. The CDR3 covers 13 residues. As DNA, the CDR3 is TGTGCCAGCCAGCCGGGACAGGGTTACGAGCAGTACTTC. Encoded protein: CASQPGQGYEQYF.

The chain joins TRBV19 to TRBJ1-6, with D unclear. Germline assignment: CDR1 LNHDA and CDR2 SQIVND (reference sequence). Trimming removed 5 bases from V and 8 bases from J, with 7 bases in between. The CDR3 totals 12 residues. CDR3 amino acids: CASSHRDSPLHF. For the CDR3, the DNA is TGTGCCAGTAGTCACAGAGATTCACCCCTCCACTTT.

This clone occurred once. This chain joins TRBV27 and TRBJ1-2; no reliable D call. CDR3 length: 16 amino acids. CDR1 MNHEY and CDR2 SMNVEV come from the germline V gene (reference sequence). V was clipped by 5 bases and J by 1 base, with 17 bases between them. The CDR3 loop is CASSPGWALFNYGYTF. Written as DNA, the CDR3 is TGTGCCAGCAGTCCAGGTTGGGCCCTCTTTAACTATGGCTACACCTTC.